Shown below are 13 T cell receptor beta chains from a single sample sequenced in a study of T-cell memory formation after mild COVID-19. TCRdb independently ran MiXCR on the 5' RACE reads; one entry per CDR3 protein. Found here are roughly 86,000 distinct CDR3 sequences, about 12% of them singletons; the top ten hold 25% to 35%. What was sequenced was PBMCs or a T cell subset sorted from them (not recorded which). The source is an adult woman who had mild COVID-19 (a few samples of this study predate the infection). Cell type and time point are not known.

The chain is built from TRBV20-1 and TRBJ2-7; D uncertain. This CDR3 is 10 amino acids long. CDR1 is DFQATT, CDR2 SNEGSKA, per germline (reference sequence). The CDR3 spells CRADSVEQYF. In nucleotides, the CDR3 is TGCAGGGCTGACTCGGTCGAGCAGTACTTC.

The gene calls are TRBV10-3 and TRBJ1-5; TRBD1 matches 8 bases. The ends lost 6 bases at V and 1 base at J; junction bases unmatched: 8. The CDR3 runs to 16 residues. In germline, CDR1 is ENHRY, CDR2 SYGVKD. The CDR3 protein is CAISRGQGGSNQPQHF. The CDR3 DNA sequence: TGTGCCATCAGCCGAGGACAGGGTGGGAGCAATCAGCCCCAGCATTTT.

In its sample, this clonotype was seen a few times. The chain recombines TRBV4-3 with TRBJ2-7; 8 bases are a match to TRBD1. Germline values: CDR1 LGHNA, CDR2 YSLEER. This CDR3 is built from 13 residues. V lost 2 bases to trimming and J lost 6 bases; unmatched junction nucleotides: 3. The CDR3 is CASSQTGTGEQYF. CDR3 in DNA: TGCGCCAGCAGCCAAACCGGGACAGGCGAGCAGTACTTC.

This clonotype was seen more than once but under ten times. The chain carries TRBV7-2 and TRBJ2-1, with 10 bases fitting TRBD2. The germline V gene encodes CDR1 SGHTA and CDR2 FQGNSA. This CDR3 contains 17 residues. Unmatched junction bases numbered 14, after V lost 5 bases and J lost 7 bases. CDR3 region: CASSPYPLAGDPNEQFF. DNA of the CDR3: TGTGCCAGCAGCCCCTACCCCCTAGCGGGAGACCCTAATGAGCAGTTCTTC.

The chain combines TRBV7-7 with TRBJ2-7, with 8 positions matching TRBD1. The CDR3 covers 15 residues. V shed 5 bases and J 1 base; nucleotides not matched to a gene: 7. Looked up from germline, CDR1 is SSHAT and CDR2 is FNYEAQ (reference sequence). CDR3 amino acids: CASSPGQGKSYEQYF. The CDR3 region has the DNA TGTGCCAGCAGCCCAGGACAGGGAAAATCCTACGAGCAGTACTTC. Using reference TRBV7-7 and TRBJ2-7 for the parts outside the CDR3, the full variable domain is GAGVSQSPRYKVTKRGQDVTLRCDPISSHATLYWYQQALGQGPEFLTYFNYEAQPDKSGLPSDRFSAERPEGSISTLTIQRTEQRDSAMYRCASSPGQGKSYEQYFGPGTRLTVT.

This chain's CDR3 is CASSQVGTHPDYEQYF. CDR3 DNA: TGTGCCAGCAGCCAAGTCGGGACCCATCCTGACTACGAGCAGTACTTC. This chain uses TRBV4-2 with TRBJ2-7; the D gene could be TRBD1 or TRBD2 (5 bases each). V was pared by 1 base and J by 3 bases, with 16 bases between. The CDR3 runs to 16 residues. Per the germline V gene, CDR1 is LGHNA and CDR2 is YNFKEQ.

This clonotype was observed a few times. The chain carries TRBV20-1 and TRBJ2-3, with 7 bases fitting TRBD1. In germline, CDR1 is DFQATT, CDR2 SNEGSKA (reference sequence). This CDR3 has 16 amino acids. With V trimmed by 3 bases and J by 2 bases, 11 bases remained unmatched. The CDR3 loop reads CSASGAPGGPTDTQYF. DNA of the CDR3: TGCAGTGCTAGTGGGGCGCCAGGGGGACCCACAGATACGCAGTATTTT.

This clonotype was seen a few times. The V and J genes are TRBV6-6 and TRBJ2-3, with TRBD1 as a possible D gene (5 bases). Germline CDR1 and CDR2: MNHNY and SVGAGI (reference sequence). Trimming stripped 6 bases from V and 2 bases from J, with 21 bases between. The CDR3 extends over 17 amino acids. CDR3 residues: CASRALGAQGHTDTQYF. The CDR3 DNA follows: TGTGCCAGCAGAGCCCTAGGCGCCCAGGGTCACACAGATACGCAGTATTTT.

This clonotype was counted many times. Here the CDR3 reads CSAREYSGSLDTQYF. The DNA for the CDR3 is TGCAGTGCTAGAGAGTATAGCGGGAGTCTAGATACGCAGTATTTT. This chain connects TRBV20-1 to TRBJ2-3, with 9 bases fitting TRBD2. CDR1 DFQATT and CDR2 SNEGSKA come from the germline V gene (reference sequence). This CDR3 has 15 amino acids. Losses at the gene ends were 0 bases for V and 5 bases for J; bases not matched to a gene: 6.

The J gene is TRBJ2-7, the V gene TRBV9, with D possibly being TRBD1 or TRBD2 (6 bases each). Per the germline V gene, CDR1 is SGDLS and CDR2 is YYNGEE. This CDR3 region has 15 residues. V was pared by 3 bases and J by 0 bases, with 13 bases between. The CDR3 here is CASSGGGPYSYEQYF. The CDR3 bases are TGTGCCAGCAGCGGAGGGGGGCCTTACTCCTACGAGCAGTACTTC.

Only a few counts were recorded for this clonotype. The rearrangement links TRBV20-1 to TRBJ2-3; 14 bases align to TRBD2. The length of the CDR3 is 21 residues. CDR1 is DFQATT and CDR2 is SNEGSKA in the germline V gene (reference sequence). V lost 0 bases and J lost 0; bases outside the gene matches: 14. The CDR3 DNA is TGCAGTGCTAGAGATTGGAGTCTAGGGACTAGCGGGAGCACTAGCACAGATACGCAGTATTTT. Amino acid sequence: CSARDWSLGTSGSTSTDTQYF.

This clonotype was counted a few times. The rearrangement links TRBV6-5 to TRBJ2-7; 8 bases are a match to TRBD1. The V and J ends lost 2 bases and 3 bases, in that order; junction bases with no gene match: 3. The CDR3 spans 14 residues. Germline V gene sequence: CDR1 MNHEY, CDR2 SVGAGI. The CDR3: CASSYLGQDYEQYF. CDR3 nucleotides: TGTGCCAGCAGTTACCTGGGACAGGACTACGAGCAGTACTTC.

This clonotype was seen at least ten times. V gene TRBV12-3 or TRBV12-4 combines with J gene TRBJ2-2; D is ambiguous. This CDR3 has 11 amino acids. The V end lost 7 bases, the J end lost 4 bases, and 4 bases lay between the germline ends. CDR3 sequence (DNA): TGTGCCAGCACCTTCACCGGGGAGCTGTTTTTT. The encoded protein is CASTFTGELFF.